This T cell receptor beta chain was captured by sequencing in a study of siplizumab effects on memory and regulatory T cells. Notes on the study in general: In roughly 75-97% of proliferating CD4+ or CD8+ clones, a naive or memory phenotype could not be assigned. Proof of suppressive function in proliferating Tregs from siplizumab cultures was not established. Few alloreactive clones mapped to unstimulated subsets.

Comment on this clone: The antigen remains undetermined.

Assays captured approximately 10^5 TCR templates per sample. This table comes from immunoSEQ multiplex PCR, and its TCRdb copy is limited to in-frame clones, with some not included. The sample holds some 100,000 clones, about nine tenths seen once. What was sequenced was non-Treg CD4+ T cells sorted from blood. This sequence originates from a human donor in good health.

DNA of the CDR3: TGTGCCAGCAGCGTAACGGGACTAGCGAAATACAATGAGCAGTTCTTC. Translating it yields CASSVTGLAKYNEQFF. This sequence joins TRBV9 and TRBJ2-1, with 10 bases lining up with TRBD2. CDR3 length: 16 amino acids. CDR1 and CDR2 (germline): SGDLS, YYNGEE. Trimming cost V 1 base and J 4 bases; bases outside gene matches: 5.